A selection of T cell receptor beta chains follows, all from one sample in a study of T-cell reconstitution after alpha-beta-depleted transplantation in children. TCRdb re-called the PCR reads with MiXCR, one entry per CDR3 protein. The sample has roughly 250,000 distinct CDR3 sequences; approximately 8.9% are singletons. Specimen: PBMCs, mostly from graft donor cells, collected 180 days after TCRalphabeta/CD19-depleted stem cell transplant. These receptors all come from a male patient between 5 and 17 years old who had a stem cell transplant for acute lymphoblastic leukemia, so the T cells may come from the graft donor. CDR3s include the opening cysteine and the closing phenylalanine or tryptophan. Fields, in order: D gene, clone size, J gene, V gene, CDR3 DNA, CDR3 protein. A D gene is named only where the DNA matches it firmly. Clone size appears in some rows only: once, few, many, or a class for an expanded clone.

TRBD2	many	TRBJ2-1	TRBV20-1	TGCAGTGCTAGCCCTGTCGGCCTAGCGGGGAGAGACAATGAGCAGTTCTTC	CSASPVGLAGRDNEQFF
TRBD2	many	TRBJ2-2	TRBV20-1	TGCAGTGCTAGAGCTAGCGGCGGTTGGGAGCTGTTTTTT	CSARASGGWELFF
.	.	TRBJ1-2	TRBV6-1	TGTGCCAGCAGCACCGGGGGAAGAGATGGCTACACCTTC	CASSTGGRDGYTF
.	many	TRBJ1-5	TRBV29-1	TGCAGCGTTGACCCCCTCGCTCGAGAGCCCCAGCATTTT	CSVDPLAREPQHF
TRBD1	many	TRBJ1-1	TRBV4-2	TGTGCCAGCAGCCAAGGTACAGGGGCGGGTTACGAGGGCGCTTTCTTT	CASSQGTGAGYEGAFF
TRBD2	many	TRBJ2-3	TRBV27	TGTGCCAGCAGTCTCCACGGACTAGCGGGAGAGCCAGATACGCAGTATTTT	CASSLHGLAGEPDTQYF
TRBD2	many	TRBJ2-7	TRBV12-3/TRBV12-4	TGTGCCAGCAGTGCACTAGCGGGGAGTGCCTACGAGCAGTACTTC	CASSALAGSAYEQYF
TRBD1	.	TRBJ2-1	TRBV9	TGTGCCAGCAGCGTAGACCAAGCCGGGACAGGGGACAATGAGCAGTTCTTC	CASSVDQAGTGDNEQFF
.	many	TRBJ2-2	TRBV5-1	TGCGCCAGCAGCCCATTCAACCGGGTCAGAAACACCGGGGAGCTGTTTTTT	CASSPFNRVRNTGELFF
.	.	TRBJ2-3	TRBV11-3	TGTGCCAGCAGCCAAGACCCGTATACGCAGTATTTT	CASSQDPYTQYF
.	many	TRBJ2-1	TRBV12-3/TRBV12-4	TGTGCCAGCAGTACCCGCAGGGGGGAGAATGAGCAGTTCTTC	CASSTRRGENEQFF
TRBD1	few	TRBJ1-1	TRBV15	TGTGCCACCAGCGGACAGGGCGAGGGGACTGAAGCTTTCTTT	CATSGQGEGTEAFF
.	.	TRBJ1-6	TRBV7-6	TGTGCCAGCAGCCGTCACCCTTGGGGGCCCGGGTCCCAGGATTCACCCCTCCACTTT	CASSRHPWGPGSQDSPLHF
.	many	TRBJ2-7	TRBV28	TGTGCCAGCAGCGCTGGACTGATCTACGAGCAGTACTTC	CASSAGLIYEQYF
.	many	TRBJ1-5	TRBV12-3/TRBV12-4	TGTGCCAGCAGTTTAGTCGGGAATAGCAATCAGCCCCAGCATTTT	CASSLVGNSNQPQHF
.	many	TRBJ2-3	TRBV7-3	TGTGCCAGCAGAGCACGGGGGCGGGACACAGATACGCAGTATTTT	CASRARGRDTDTQYF
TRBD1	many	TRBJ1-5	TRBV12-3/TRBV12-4	TGTGCCAGCAGTCAAGACAGGGACCCTAGCAATCAGCCCCAGCATTTT	CASSQDRDPSNQPQHF
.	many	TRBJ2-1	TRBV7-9	TGTGCCAGCAGCCCGAAACACAGGGTAGGCAATGAGCAGTTCTTC	CASSPKHRVGNEQFF
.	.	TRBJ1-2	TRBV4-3	TGCGCCAGCAGCCAAGATGATACAGGCTCCTATGGCTACACCTTC	CASSQDDTGSYGYTF
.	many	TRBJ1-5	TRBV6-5	TGTGCCAGCAGGAAGGGGCAGCCCCAGCATTTT	CASRKGQPQHF
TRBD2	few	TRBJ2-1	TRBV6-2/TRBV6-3	TGTGCCAGCAGTTACTCGATCCTGGCCCAGCGGGGGTCCTACAATGAGCAGTTCTTC	CASSYSILAQRGSYNEQFF
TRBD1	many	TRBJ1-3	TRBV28	TGTGCCAGCTCCCAGGGGGCTGGAAACACCATATATTTT	CASSQGAGNTIYF
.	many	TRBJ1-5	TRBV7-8	TGTGCCAGCAGCCACAGGCCGGAACAGCCCCAGCATTTT	CASSHRPEQPQHF
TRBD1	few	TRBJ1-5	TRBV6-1	TGTGCCAGCAGTCCATCCCGACAGGGGGAACAGCCCCAGCATTTT	CASSPSRQGEQPQHF
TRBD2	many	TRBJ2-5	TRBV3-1	TGTGCCAGCAGCCAAGTGGCGGGGGTTTTGGAGACCCAGTACTTC	CASSQVAGVLETQYF
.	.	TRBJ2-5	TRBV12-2	TGTGCAAGTCGCTTAGCAGCGGGGGCCCAAGAGACCCAGTACTTC	CASRLAAGAQETQYF
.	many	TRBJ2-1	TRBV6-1	TGTGCCAGCAGTGACACACGACAGGGAGGTAACAATGAGCAGTTCTTC	CASSDTRQGGNNEQFF
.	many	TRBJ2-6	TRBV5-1	TGCGCCAGCAGGAGGGTAGCTGGGGCCAACGTCCTGACTTTC	CASRRVAGANVLTF
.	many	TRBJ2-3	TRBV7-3	TGTGCCAGCAGCTTAACCCCTTATTCAAGCACAGATACGCAGTATTTT	CASSLTPYSSTDTQYF